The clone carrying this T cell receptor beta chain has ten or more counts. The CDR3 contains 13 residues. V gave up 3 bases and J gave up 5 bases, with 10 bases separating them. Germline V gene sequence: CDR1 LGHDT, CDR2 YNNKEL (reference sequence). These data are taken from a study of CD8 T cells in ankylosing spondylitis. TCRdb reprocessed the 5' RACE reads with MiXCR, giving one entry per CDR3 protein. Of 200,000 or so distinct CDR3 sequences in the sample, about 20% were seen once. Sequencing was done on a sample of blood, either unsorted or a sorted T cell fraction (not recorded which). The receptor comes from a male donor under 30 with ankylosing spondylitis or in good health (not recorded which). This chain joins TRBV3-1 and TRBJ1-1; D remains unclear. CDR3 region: CASSQGQVTEAFF. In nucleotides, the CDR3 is TGTGCCAGCAGCCAGGGCCAAGTAACTGAAGCTTTCTTT.